This is a list of T cell receptor beta chains from one sample in a study of T cells in tuberculosis. Clones were read by immunoSEQ multiplex PCR, and TCRdb kept only the in-frame ones, dropping some. This sample has tens of thousands of clones, with more than 80% found just once. Sequenced input: PBMCs. These receptors were obtained from a donor aged 10 to 29 with latent tuberculosis or without tuberculosis infection. Some clones in this sample may be carry-over from other donors' samples. Each CDR3 is given with its conserved first and last residue. Fields, in order: D gene, J gene, V gene, clone size, CDR3 protein, CDR3 DNA. The D gene is left open where the match is weak. For some rows the clone size is stated as once, few or many, or as a class when expanded; others skip it.

NA | TRBJ2-3 | TRBV4-1 | NA | CASSLIGPRDTQYF | TGCGCCAGCAGCCTTATAGGTCCTAGGGATACGCAGTATTTT
TRBD1 | TRBJ2-7 | TRBV7-8 | NA | CASSLGLLRTGMSYEQYF | TGTGCCAGCAGCTTAGGGCTATTGAGGACAGGGATGTCCTACGAGCAGTACTTC
TRBD1 | TRBJ1-2 | TRBV4-1 | NA | CASSQADRGTGYTF | TGCGCCAGCAGCCAAGCTGACAGGGGGACTGGCTACACCTTC
TRBD2 | TRBJ2-3 | TRBV4-1 | NA | CASSQVRTSVTDTQYF | TGCGCCAGCAGCCAAGTGCGCACTAGCGTGACAGATACGCAGTATTTT
TRBD1 | TRBJ1-5 | TRBV6-5 | NA | CASSRGQGIRQPQHF | TGTGCCAGCAGTAGAGGACAGGGGATTCGTCAGCCCCAGCATTTT
TRBD1 | TRBJ1-2 | TRBV27 | NA | CASSLSPGGHGYTF | TGTGCCAGCAGCCTATCCCCAGGGGGGCATGGCTACACCTTC
TRBD2 | TRBJ2-5 | TRBV6-4 | NA | CASSDFGRGTSGRPPEETQYF | TGTGCCAGCAGTGACTTCGGGCGGGGGACTAGCGGGAGGCCTCCGGAAGAGACCCAGTACTTC
TRBD1 | TRBJ2-7 | TRBV20-1 | NA | CSARQGREQYF | TGCAGTGCTCGACAGGGAAGGGAGCAGTACTTC
NA | TRBJ1-1 | TRBV10-3 | NA | CAIRAREENTEAFF | TGTGCCATCAGGGCGCGTGAGGAAAACACTGAAGCTTTCTTT
NA | TRBJ2-2 | TRBV11-2 | NA | CASPQAANTGELFF | TGTGCCTCACCCCAAGCGGCGAACACCGGGGAGCTGTTTTTT
TRBD1 | TRBJ1-2 | TRBV7-2 | NA | CASSRDRGFYGYTF | TGTGCCAGCAGCCGCGACAGGGGATTCTATGGCTACACCTTC
NA | TRBJ2-2 | TRBV27 | NA | CASSTTGELFF | TGTGCCAGCAGCACAACCGGGGAGCTGTTTTTT
NA | TRBJ2-4 | TRBV6-5 | once | CASSYLPLAKNIQYF | TGTGCCAGCAGTTACCTTCCACTAGCCAAAAACATTCAGTACTTC
NA | TRBJ1-2 | TRBV5-1 | NA | CASSLGGRNYGYTF | TGCGCCAGCAGCTTGGGGGGGCGGAACTATGGCTACACCTTC
TRBD2 | TRBJ2-2 | TRBV2 | NA | CASISRGRGRETGELFF | TGTGCCAGCATTTCTAGAGGGCGCGGGAGGGAGACCGGGGAGCTGTTTTTT
NA | TRBJ2-7 | TRBV5-1 | NA | CASSPGQPSYEQYF | TGCGCCAGCAGCCCGGGACAACCCTCCTACGAGCAGTACTTC
NA | TRBJ1-5 | TRBV2 | NA | CASREREPGSNQPQHF | TGTGCCAGCAGGGAAAGGGAGCCGGGGAGCAATCAGCCCCAGCATTTT
TRBD1 | TRBJ2-2 | TRBV7-6 | NA | CASSRDRFRTGELFF | TGTGCCAGCAGCCGGGACAGGTTTCGCACCGGGGAGCTGTTTTTT
TRBD1 | TRBJ2-3 | TRBV7-8 | NA | CASSLNRGASDTQYF | TGTGCCAGCAGCCTAAACAGGGGTGCAAGTGATACGCAGTATTTT
TRBD1 | TRBJ1-6 | TRBV19 | NA | CASSTMGTVNNSPLHF | TGTGCCAGTAGTACAATGGGGACAGTCAACAATTCACCCCTCCACTTT
NA | TRBJ1-1 | TRBV12-5 | NA | CASGLTVGTEAFF | TGTGCTAGTGGTTTAACAGTTGGGACTGAAGCTTTCTTT
TRBD2 | TRBJ2-1 | TRBV10-2 | NA | CASRGGLAGANEQFF | TGCGCCAGCAGGGGGGGACTAGCGGGGGCCAATGAGCAGTTCTTC
TRBD1 | TRBJ2-7 | TRBV4-2 | NA | CASSDFRPGTDPYEQYF | TGTGCCAGCAGCGACTTTCGACCTGGGACAGATCCCTACGAGCAGTACTTC
NA | TRBJ2-2 | TRBV21-1 | NA | CASSKVKLEREENTGELFF | TGTGCCAGCAGCAAAGTTAAGTTGGAGCGGGAGGAGAACACCGGGGAGCTGTTTTTT
NA | TRBJ2-5 | TRBV12-5 | NA | CASGFGEPETQYF | TGTGCTAGTGGTTTCGGGGAGCCGGAGACCCAGTACTTC
NA | TRBJ2-7 | TRBV4-2 | NA | CASSQELTVYEQYF | TGTGCCAGCAGCCAAGAATTGACAGTCTACGAGCAGTACTTC
NA | TRBJ1-2 | TRBV15 | few | CATSRDTQGSYGYTF | TGTGCCACCAGCAGAGATACCCAGGGATCTTATGGCTACACCTTC
NA | TRBJ1-3 | TRBV7-2 | NA | CASSIPGTSGTIYF | TGTGCCAGCAGCATACCCGGGACAAGTGGCACCATATATTTT
TRBD1 | TRBJ1-6 | TRBV5-1 | NA | CASSQTGDNSPLHF | TGCGCCAGCAGCCAAACAGGGGATAATTCACCCCTCCACTTT
TRBD1 | TRBJ2-7 | TRBV5-1 | NA | CASSLFGQGNDEQYF | TGCGCCAGCAGCTTGTTCGGACAGGGGAATGACGAGCAGTACTTC
NA | TRBJ1-5 | TRBV30 | NA | CAWSEQGKDQPQHF | TGTGCCTGGAGTGAACAGGGAAAGGACCAGCCCCAGCATTTT
NA | TRBJ2-1 | TRBV7-6 | NA | CASSLAGVFSEQFF | TGTGCCAGCAGCTTAGCCGGAGTCTTCAGTGAGCAGTTCTTC
TRBD1 | TRBJ2-3 | TRBV6-1 | NA | CASSGGQGDTDTQYF | TGTGCCAGCAGTGGGGGACAGGGTGACACAGATACGCAGTATTTT
NA | TRBJ1-4 | TRBV19 | NA | CASSSTAATNEKLFF | TGTGCCAGTAGTTCCACAGCGGCAACTAATGAAAAACTGTTTTTT
NA | TRBJ2-3 | TRBV5-1 | once | CATRLDPGTDTQYF | TGCGCCACCCGACTAGATCCTGGCACAGATACGCAGTATTTT
NA | TRBJ1-5 | TRBV19 | NA | CASSQFLGHIIALGNQPQHF | TGTGCCAGTAGTCAATTTTTGGGACATATTATAGCATTGGGGAATCAGCCCCAGCATTTT
TRBD2 | TRBJ2-1 | TRBV5-1 | NA | CASSSGTSSNEQFF | TGCGCCAGCAGCTCCGGGACTAGCAGCAATGAGCAGTTCTTC
TRBD2 | TRBJ2-7 | TRBV13 | NA | CASSLYRGGAGMPYEQYF | TGTGCCAGCAGCTTATACCGGGGGGGAGCGGGTATGCCCTACGAGCAGTACTTC
NA | TRBJ1-1 | TRBV12-5 | NA | CASGWKGVATKNTEAFF | TGTGCTAGTGGTTGGAAAGGGGTCGCCACCAAGAACACTGAAGCTTTCTTT
NA | TRBJ2-3 | TRBV19 | NA | CASRFTGTQYF | TGTGCCAGTAGGTTCACGGGTACGCAGTATTTT
NA | TRBJ1-2 | TRBV9 | NA | CASSSGGERAF | TGTGCCAGCAGCTCCGGGGGGGAGAGGGCCTTC
NA | TRBJ1-1 | TRBV2 | NA | CASSVAAGGFTEAFF | TGTGCCAGCAGTGTAGCGGCAGGAGGTTTCACTGAAGCTTTCTTT
TRBD1 | TRBJ2-5 | TRBV19 | once | CASSVTGGGLETQYF | TGTGCCAGTAGTGTGACAGGGGGCGGGTTAGAGACCCAGTACTTC
NA | TRBJ1-1 | TRBV19 | once | CASSIRGSGGTEAFF | TGTGCCAGTAGTATACGGGGGTCGGGGGGCACTGAAGCTTTCTTT
TRBD1 | TRBJ1-1 | TRBV4-3 | NA | CASSQADRANTEAFF | TGCGCCAGCAGCCAAGCGGACAGGGCAAACACTGAAGCTTTCTTT
TRBD2 | TRBJ2-1 | TRBV5-4 | NA | CASSLSSGGAYNEQFF | TGTGCCAGCAGCCTATCGAGCGGGGGGGCGTACAATGAGCAGTTCTTC
NA | TRBJ2-7 | TRBV25-1 | NA | CASGMESREQYF | TGTGCCAGCGGAATGGAGTCGAGAGAGCAGTACTTC
NA | TRBJ2-7 | TRBV11-3 | NA | CASSPRAGNYEQYF | TGTGCCAGCAGCCCTAGGGCAGGGAACTACGAGCAGTACTTC
NA | TRBJ1-4 | TRBV9 | NA | CASSVGLLVNEKLFF | TGTGCCAGCAGCGTAGGATTACTGGTTAATGAAAAACTGTTTTTT
TRBD1 | TRBJ2-1 | TRBV10-3 | NA | CAIAGQGGNEQFF | TGTGCCATCGCGGGACAGGGAGGCAATGAGCAGTTCTTC
NA | TRBJ1-6 | TRBV19 | few | CASRIGNSPLHF | TGTGCCAGTAGGATCGGTAACTCACCCCTCCACTTT